This is a list of T cell receptor beta chains from one sample in a study of blood T cell repertoires in COVID-19. The method was immunoSEQ multiplex PCR; TCRdb's version includes in-frame clones alone and lacks a portion of them. The table has roughly 20,000 clones, around nine tenths seen once. Sequenced input: peripheral blood. These receptors were obtained from a human donor in a cohort sampled during active COVID-19. Each CDR3 is given with its conserved first and last residue. Fields, in order: CDR3 protein, CDR3 DNA, clone size, J gene, D gene, V gene. D genes are given only for firm matches. Where a row states a size, it is once, few, many or the class of an expanded clone; other rows omit it.

CDR3: CASTPGPNYGYTF; DNA: TGTGCCAGCACCCCAGGGCCGAACTATGGCTACACCTTC; size: .; J: TRBJ1-2; D: .; V: TRBV12-3/TRBV12-4
CDR3: CASNRGLQETQYF; DNA: TGTGCCAGCAACAGGGGGCTACAAGAGACCCAGTACTTC; size: once; J: TRBJ2-5; D: TRBD1; V: TRBV12-3/TRBV12-4
CDR3: CASSQVGKGAHTEAFF; DNA: TGTGCCAGCAGCCAAGTCGGTAAGGGGGCTCACACTGAAGCTTTCTTT; size: .; J: TRBJ1-1; D: TRBD1; V: TRBV3-1/TRBV3-2
CDR3: CATQGQGIDTQYF; DNA: TGTGCCACGCAGGGACAGGGGATAGATACGCAGTATTTT; size: .; J: TRBJ2-3; D: TRBD1; V: TRBV10-3
CDR3: CASAPHSTSGGAQQFF; DNA: TGTGCCAGCGCCCCCCATTCGACTAGCGGGGGGGCCCAGCAGTTCTTC; size: .; J: TRBJ2-1; D: TRBD2; V: TRBV19
CDR3: CASSSLNRQVDYGYTF; DNA: TGTGCCAGCAGCTCCTTAAATCGACAAGTTGACTATGGCTACACCTTC; size: .; J: TRBJ1-2; D: .; V: TRBV13
CDR3: CSSEVGGTGELFF; DNA: TGCAGCTCGGAGGTAGGGGGCACCGGGGAGCTGTTTTTT; size: .; J: TRBJ2-2; D: .; V: TRBV29-1
CDR3: CASSVGVGSNEKLFF; DNA: TGTGCCAGCAGCGTTGGGGTGGGGAGTAATGAAAAACTGTTTTTT; size: .; J: TRBJ1-4; D: .; V: TRBV9
CDR3: CASSKARDSRRDTQYF; DNA: TGTGCCAGTAGTAAGGCCCGAGACTCAAGAAGAGATACGCAGTATTTT; size: .; J: TRBJ2-3; D: .; V: TRBV19
CDR3: CASSTIVRGEQFF; DNA: TGTGCCAGCTCAACCATAGTTAGGGGTGAGCAGTTCTTC; size: .; J: TRBJ2-1; D: .; V: TRBV18